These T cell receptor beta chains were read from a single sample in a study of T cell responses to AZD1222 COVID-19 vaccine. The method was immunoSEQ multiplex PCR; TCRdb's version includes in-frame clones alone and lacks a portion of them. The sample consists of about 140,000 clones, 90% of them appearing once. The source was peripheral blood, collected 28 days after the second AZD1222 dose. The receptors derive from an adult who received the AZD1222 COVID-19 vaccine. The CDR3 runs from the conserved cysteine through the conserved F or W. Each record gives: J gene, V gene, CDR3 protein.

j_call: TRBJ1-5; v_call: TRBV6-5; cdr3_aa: CASSMRQLNQPQHF
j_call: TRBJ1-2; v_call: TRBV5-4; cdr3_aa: CASSSPYSRDRRFLNYGYTF
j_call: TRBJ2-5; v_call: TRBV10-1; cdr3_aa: CASSESTRVFGETQYF
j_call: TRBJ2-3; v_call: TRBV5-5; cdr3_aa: CASRAQGPDTQYF
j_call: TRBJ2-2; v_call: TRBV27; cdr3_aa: CASSWDLNTGELFF
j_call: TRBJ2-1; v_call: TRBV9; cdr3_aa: CASSVGTSGNYNEQFF
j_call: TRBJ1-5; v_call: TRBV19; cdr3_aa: CASSTTTGVSNQPQHF
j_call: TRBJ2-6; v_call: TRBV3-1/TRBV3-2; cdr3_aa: CASTGAGANVLTF
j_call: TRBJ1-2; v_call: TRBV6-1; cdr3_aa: CASSDDRDRGQYGYTF
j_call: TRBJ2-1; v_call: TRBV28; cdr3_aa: CASSFRGNEQFF
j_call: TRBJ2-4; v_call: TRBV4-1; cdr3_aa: CASSQEGMGHIQYF
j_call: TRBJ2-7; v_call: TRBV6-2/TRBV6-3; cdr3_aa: CASSDIGDRGSYEQYF
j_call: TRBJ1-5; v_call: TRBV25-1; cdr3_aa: CASSEGAGRNQPQHF
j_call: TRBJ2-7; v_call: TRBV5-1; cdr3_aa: CASSPGQGASEQYF
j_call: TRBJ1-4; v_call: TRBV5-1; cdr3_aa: CASSLGGAANEKLFF
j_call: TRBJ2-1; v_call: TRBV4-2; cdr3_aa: CASSQGGDLSYNEQFF
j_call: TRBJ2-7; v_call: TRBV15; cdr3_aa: CATSSRTGTYEQYF
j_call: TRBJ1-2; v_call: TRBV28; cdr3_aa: CASSLMGDSPIPLYGYTF
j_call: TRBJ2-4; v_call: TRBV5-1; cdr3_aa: CASSLFGEQNIQYF
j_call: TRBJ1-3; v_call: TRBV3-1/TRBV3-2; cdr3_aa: CASSQGVRGKAGNTIYF
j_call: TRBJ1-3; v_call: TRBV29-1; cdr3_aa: CSVEGGAGGNTIYF
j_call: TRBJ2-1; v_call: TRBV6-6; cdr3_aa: CASSYSGGSNEQFF
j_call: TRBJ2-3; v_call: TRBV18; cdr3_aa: CASSQGGGPTDTQYF
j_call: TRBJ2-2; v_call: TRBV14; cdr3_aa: CASSLGTGLGAGELFF
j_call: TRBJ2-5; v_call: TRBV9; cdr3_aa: CASSTTGQGSTQYF